The TCR beta chain described here comes from a study of blood T cell repertoires in COVID-19. About the research overall: Sources were T cells, B-cell-depleted T cells, or PBMCs; the material itself was cDNA or gDNA.

The data were produced by immunoSEQ multiplex PCR, yet TCRdb's version contains in-frame clones alone and is incomplete. The table has about 260,000 clones, roughly four fifths seen once. CDR3 length: 15 residues. Trimming cost V 5 bases and J 0 bases; bases outside gene matches: 7. Germline V lookup: CDR1 SGHVS, CDR2 FQNEAQ. The receptor comes from an elderly woman with acute or convalescent COVID-19. Material for sequencing was peripheral blood. The chain couples TRBV7-8 to TRBJ2-7, with TRBD1 identical over 7 bases. Here the CDR3 reads CASSPRGTVSYEQYF. The CDR3 DNA is TGTGCCAGCAGCCCACGAGGGACAGTCTCCTACGAGCAGTACTTC.